This TCR beta chain emerged from a study of blood T cell repertoires in COVID-19. Study summary: Samples taken during acute and convalescent COVID-19 were collected in the United States, Italy and Spain.

With respect to this clone: Other DNA sequences from this sample encode an identical CDR3 as well.

The data were produced by immunoSEQ multiplex PCR, yet TCRdb's version contains in-frame clones alone and is incomplete. The sample includes hundreds of thousands of clones, roughly nine tenths seen only once; the top ten take less than 9.5%. What was sequenced was peripheral blood. This receptor was obtained from a woman aged 45-65 years with COVID-19, enrolled during active disease.

In nucleotides, the CDR3 is TGTGCCAGCTCACCGGGGCAGGGCAATGAAAAACTGTTTTTT. Translation gives CASSPGQGNEKLFF. This chain joins TRBV18 and TRBJ1-4, with D perhaps matching TRBD1 (5 bases). V was clipped by 3 bases and J by 5 bases, with 10 bases between them. Germline V gene lookup returns CDR1 KGHSH and CDR2 LQKENI. The CDR3 spans 14 residues.